This TCR beta chain appears in the sequencing data of a study of T cell responses to AZD1222 COVID-19 vaccine. About the research overall: Pooling was applied to second doses at about 4 or about 12 weeks. General study findings and limits: The donor cohort was predominantly white British with a female majority, and clonal diversity may have been underestimated. It was only after the peak T cell response that any repertoires were sampled. Along spike, vaccine-associated CD4 TCRs were found throughout, with dominance at 160-218 and 743-854.

Germline lookup yields CDR1 SGHDT and CDR2 YYEEEE. V lost 4 bases and J 6 bases, leaving 10 bases between the germline ends. There are 12 residues in the CDR3. As concerns this clone: Its antigen remains unidentified.

Libraries were prepared by immunoSEQ multiplex PCR; TCRdb keeps only in-frame clonotypes and omits some of them. The sample includes 200,000 to 300,000 clones, just over 90% of them seen just once. The TCR sequence derives from an adult in good health. The rearrangement joins TRBV5-6 to TRBJ1-2, with unresolved D. Source: peripheral blood, taken on day 0 of AZD1222 vaccination. The CDR3 DNA follows: TGTGCCAGCAGCCCTAGGGCAAATGGCTACACCTTC. Protein sequence: CASSPRANGYTF.